This TCR beta chain was found in a study of blood T cell repertoires in COVID-19 (dated by TCRdb to about 2020). For context, the study as a whole: Collaborator samples came from the United States, Italy and Spain and covered acute and convalescent phases of COVID-19. Samples came from the ongoing ImmuneRACE study (first 160 participants) plus 1,254 subjects from 6 global collaborators. The material from the prospective study consisted of cDNA or gDNA derived from T cells, B-cell-depleted T cells, or PBMCs. HLA class I and class II types, where available, came from metadata supplied by the sample provider rather than from assay-based typing. The repertoires were released in a freely available public database intended as a resource for research on the immune response to SARS-CoV-2. Nearly every sample came with metadata listing a de-identified subject ID, COVID-19 status, age in years and sex. Deeply sampled blood TCRbeta repertoires from subjects exposed to, actively infected with, or recovered from COVID-19 were included in the dataset. The investigation overall reported the following: How much clinical and demographic metadata was included differed by source and by participant, and the metadata was provided uncurated.

This clone was observed once. Its cognate antigen has yet to be identified. Base qualities are missing; no much larger clone stands one base away. Other nucleotide sequences in the sample specify the same CDR3. The collaborating institutions used their own protocols to collect whole blood in K2EDTA tubes. Collaborator samples were shipped for TCRbeta analysis as frozen whole blood, isolated PBMCs, or DNA extracted from either sample type. For this chain, trimming is 6 bases at the V end and 4 bases at the J end, and the number of junction bases without a gene match is 4. Via the germline V gene, CDR1 is MNHEY and CDR2 SVGAGI. The CDR3 runs 13 residues from the cysteine to the phenylalanine. The kept DNA is CDR3 alone, 39 bases in frame from the first base. TCRbeta CDR3 regions were amplified from genomic DNA by means of the immunoSEQ Assay, a bias-controlled multiplex PCR. The source study handled its data this way. Within the assay, amplification of reference gene primers was used to estimate how many nucleated cells each sample contained. To quantify the absolute abundance of each unique TCRbeta CDR3 rearrangement, sequence reads were collapsed and filtered. Productive Simpson clonality was computed per sample as the square root of Simpson's diversity index over productive rearrangements. TCRdb took this table from immuneACCESS and kept in-frame rearrangements with V and J called. Such tables lack part of the clones; where checked against another copy, unresolved V genes explain under half of the gap, and the rest is unexplained. D and trimming come from the DNA, and the V and J calls and clone size come from that table. The sample profile shows approximately 130,000 clones; around 81% of them were found once. The ten top clones hold 8% to 9.5% of the sample.

The receptor chain draws on TRBV6-5 and TRBJ1-1; TRBD1 lines up with 8 middle nucleotides. This clonotype originated in a woman aged 60-75 years with active or convalescent COVID-19. Sequencing was performed on peripheral blood. The CDR3 region: CASSRQGTTEAFF. The sequenced DNA: TGTGCCAGCAGCAGACAGGGGACCACTGAAGCTTTCTTT.